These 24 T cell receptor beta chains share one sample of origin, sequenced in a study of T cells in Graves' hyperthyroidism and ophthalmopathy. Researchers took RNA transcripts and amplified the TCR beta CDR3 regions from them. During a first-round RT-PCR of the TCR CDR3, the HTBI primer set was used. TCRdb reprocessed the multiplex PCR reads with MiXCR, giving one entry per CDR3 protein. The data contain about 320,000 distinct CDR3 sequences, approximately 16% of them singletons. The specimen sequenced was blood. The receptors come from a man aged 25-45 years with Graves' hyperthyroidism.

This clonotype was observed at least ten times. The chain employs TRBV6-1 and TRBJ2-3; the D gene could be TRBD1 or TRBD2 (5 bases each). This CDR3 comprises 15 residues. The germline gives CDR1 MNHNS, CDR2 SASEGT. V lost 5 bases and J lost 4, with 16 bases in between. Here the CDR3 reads CASSYEGLRADTQYF. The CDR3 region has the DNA TGTGCCAGCAGTTACGAGGGGTTGAGGGCAGATACGCAGTATTTT.

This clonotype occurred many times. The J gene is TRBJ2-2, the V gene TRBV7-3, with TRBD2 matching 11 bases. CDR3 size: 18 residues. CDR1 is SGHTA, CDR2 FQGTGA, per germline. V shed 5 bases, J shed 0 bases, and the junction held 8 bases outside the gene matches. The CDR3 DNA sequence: TGTGCCAGCAGCCCACGACTAGCGGGGATCGCGAACACCGGGGAGCTGTTTTTT. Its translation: CASSPRLAGIANTGELFF. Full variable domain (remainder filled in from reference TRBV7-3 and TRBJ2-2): GAGVSQTPSNKVTEKGKYVELRCDPISGHTALYWYRQSLGQGPEFLIYFQGTGAADDSGLPNDRFFAVRPEGSVSTLKIQRTERGDSAVYLCASSPRLAGIANTGELFFGEGSRLTVL.

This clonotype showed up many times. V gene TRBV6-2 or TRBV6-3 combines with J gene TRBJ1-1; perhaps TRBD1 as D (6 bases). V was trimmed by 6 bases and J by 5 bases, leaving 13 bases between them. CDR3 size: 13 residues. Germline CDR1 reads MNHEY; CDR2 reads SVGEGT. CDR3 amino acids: CASRLQGSTEAFF. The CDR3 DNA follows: TGTGCCAGCAGATTACAGGGCTCGACTGAAGCTTTCTTT.

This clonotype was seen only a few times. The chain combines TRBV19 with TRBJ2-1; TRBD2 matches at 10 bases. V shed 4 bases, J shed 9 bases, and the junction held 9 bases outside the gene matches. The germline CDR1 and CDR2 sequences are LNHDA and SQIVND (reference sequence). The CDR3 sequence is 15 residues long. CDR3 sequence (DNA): TGTGCCAGTAGTAGGACTAGCGGACTCCTTGGTGAGCAGTTCTTC. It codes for CASSRTSGLLGEQFF.

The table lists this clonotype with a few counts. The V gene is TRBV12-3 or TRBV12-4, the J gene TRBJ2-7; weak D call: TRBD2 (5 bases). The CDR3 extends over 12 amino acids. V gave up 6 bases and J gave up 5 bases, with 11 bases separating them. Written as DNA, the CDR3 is TGTGCCAGCAGCCCTACTAGTGACGAGCAGTACTTC. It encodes CASSPTSDEQYF.

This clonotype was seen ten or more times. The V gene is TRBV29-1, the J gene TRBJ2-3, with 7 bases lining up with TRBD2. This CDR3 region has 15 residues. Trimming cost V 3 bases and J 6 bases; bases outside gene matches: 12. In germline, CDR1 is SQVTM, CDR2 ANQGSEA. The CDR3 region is CSVERAGVTPDTQYF. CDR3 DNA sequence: TGCAGCGTTGAGCGGGCGGGGGTGACCCCGGATACGCAGTATTTT.

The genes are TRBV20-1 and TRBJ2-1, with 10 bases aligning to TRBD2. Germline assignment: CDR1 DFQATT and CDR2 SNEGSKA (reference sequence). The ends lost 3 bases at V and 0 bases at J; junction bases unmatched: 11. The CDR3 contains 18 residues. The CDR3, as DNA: TGCAGTGCTAGTTTGCCGGGACTAGCGAAAAACTCCTACAATGAGCAGTTCTTC. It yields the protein CSASLPGLAKNSYNEQFF.

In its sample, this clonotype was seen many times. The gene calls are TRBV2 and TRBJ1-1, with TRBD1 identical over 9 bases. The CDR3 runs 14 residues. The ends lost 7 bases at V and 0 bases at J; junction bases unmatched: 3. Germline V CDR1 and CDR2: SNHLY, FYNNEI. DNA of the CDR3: TGTGCCAGCAATAACAGGGGGCTGAACACTGAAGCTTTCTTT. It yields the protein CASNNRGLNTEAFF.

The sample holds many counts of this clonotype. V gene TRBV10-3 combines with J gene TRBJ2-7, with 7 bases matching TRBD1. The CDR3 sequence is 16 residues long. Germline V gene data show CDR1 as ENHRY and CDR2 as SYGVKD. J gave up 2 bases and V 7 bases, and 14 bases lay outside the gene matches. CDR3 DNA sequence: TGTGCCATCACTGCGACCGGGACAGCGAGTACCTACGAGCAGTACTTC. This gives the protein CAITATGTASTYEQYF.

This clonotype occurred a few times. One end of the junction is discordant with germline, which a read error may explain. The CDR3 spells CASPPREGGSNEQFF. In DNA, the CDR3 is TGTGCCAGCCCACCCCGGGAGGGCGGATCCAATGAGCAGTTCTTC. The chain carries TRBV18 and TRBJ2-1, with TRBD2 matching over 8 bases. This CDR3 is built from 15 residues. Germline V gene data show CDR1 as KGHSH and CDR2 as LQKENI.

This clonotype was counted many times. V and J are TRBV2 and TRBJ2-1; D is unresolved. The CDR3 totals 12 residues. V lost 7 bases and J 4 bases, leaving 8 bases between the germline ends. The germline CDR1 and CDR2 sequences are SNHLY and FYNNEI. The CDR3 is CASTSGYNEQFF. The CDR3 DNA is TGTGCCAGCACCTCTGGATACAATGAGCAGTTCTTC.

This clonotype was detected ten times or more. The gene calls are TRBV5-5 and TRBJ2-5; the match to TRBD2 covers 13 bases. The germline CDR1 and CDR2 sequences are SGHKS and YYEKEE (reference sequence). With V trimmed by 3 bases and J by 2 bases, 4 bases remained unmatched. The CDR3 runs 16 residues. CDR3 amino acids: CASSSGLAGVQETQYF. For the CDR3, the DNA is TGTGCCAGCAGCTCTGGACTAGCGGGAGTTCAAGAGACCCAGTACTTC.

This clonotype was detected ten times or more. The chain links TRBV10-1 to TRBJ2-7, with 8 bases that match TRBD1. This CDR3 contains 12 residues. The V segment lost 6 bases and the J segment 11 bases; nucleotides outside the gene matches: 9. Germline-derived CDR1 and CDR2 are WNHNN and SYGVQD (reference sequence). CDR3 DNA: TGCGCCAGCAGCCGCGGACAGGGAGCGAAGTACTTC. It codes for CASSRGQGAKYF.

CDR3 coding DNA: TGTGCCAGCAGTTACTCGATTGATACAGATACGCAGTATTTT. It specifies CASSYSIDTDTQYF. The rearrangement uses TRBV6-6 and TRBJ2-3; D gene unclear. There are 14 residues in the CDR3. Germline V lookup: CDR1 MNHNY, CDR2 SVGAGI (reference sequence). Trimming stripped 0 bases from V and 3 bases from J, with 7 bases between.

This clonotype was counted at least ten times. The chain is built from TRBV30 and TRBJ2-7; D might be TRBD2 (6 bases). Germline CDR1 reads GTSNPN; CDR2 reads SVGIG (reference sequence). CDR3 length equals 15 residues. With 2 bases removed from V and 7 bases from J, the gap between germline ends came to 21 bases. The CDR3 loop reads CAWSSPGPLAGEQYF. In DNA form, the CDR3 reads TGTGCCTGGAGTTCCCCGGGGCCGCTGGCGGGGGAGCAGTACTTC.

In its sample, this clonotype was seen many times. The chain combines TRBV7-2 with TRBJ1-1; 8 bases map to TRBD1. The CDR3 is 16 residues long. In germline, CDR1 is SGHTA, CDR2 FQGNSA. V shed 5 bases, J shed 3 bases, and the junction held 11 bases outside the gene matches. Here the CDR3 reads CASSLHPQGADTEAFF. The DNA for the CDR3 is TGTGCCAGCAGCCTTCATCCCCAGGGGGCGGACACTGAAGCTTTCTTT.

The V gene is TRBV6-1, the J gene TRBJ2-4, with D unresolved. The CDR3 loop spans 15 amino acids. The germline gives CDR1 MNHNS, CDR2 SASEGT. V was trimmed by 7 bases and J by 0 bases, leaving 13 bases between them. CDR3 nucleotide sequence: TGTGCCAGCACCAGACCCAGCTTAGCCAAAAACATTCAGTACTTC. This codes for CASTRPSLAKNIQYF.

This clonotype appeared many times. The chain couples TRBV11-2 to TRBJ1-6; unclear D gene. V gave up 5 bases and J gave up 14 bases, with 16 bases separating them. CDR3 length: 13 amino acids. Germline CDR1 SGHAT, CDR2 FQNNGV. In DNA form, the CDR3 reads TGTGCCAGCAGCACCTCCCTAGTGCGGGCCCTCCACTTT. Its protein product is CASSTSLVRALHF.

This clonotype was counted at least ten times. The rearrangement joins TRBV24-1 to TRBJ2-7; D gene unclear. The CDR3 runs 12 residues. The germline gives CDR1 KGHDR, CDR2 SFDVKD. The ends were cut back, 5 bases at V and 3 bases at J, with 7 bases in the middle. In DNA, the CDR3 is TGTGCCACCAGTGGCAGGAGCTACGAGCAGTACTTC. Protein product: CATSGRSYEQYF.

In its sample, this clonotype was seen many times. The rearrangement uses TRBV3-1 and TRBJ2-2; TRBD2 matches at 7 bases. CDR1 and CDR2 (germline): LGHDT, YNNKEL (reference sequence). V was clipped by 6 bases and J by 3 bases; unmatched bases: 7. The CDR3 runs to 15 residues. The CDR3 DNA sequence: TGTGCCAGCAGACCCAGCGGGATAGACACCGGGGAGCTGTTTTTT. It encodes CASRPSGIDTGELFF. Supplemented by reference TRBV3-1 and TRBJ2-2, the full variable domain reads DTAVSQTPKYLVTQMGNDKSIKCEQNLGHDTMYWYKQDSKKFLKIMFSYNNKELIINETVPNRFSPKSPDKAHLNLHINSLELGDSAVYFCASRPSGIDTGELFFGEGSRLTVL.

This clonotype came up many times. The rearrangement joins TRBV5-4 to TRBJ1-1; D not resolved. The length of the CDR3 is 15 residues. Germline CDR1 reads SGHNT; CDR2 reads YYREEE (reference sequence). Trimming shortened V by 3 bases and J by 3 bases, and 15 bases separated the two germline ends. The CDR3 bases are TGTGCCAGCAGCTACCCACCGGGATCCTACACTGAAGCTTTCTTT. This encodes CASSYPPGSYTEAFF.

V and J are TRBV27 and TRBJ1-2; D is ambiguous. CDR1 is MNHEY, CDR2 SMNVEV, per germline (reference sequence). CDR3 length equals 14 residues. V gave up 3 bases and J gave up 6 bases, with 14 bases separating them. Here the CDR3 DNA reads TGTGCCAGCAGTTTGTACGGCCAGATCGATGGCTACACCTTC. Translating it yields CASSLYGQIDGYTF.

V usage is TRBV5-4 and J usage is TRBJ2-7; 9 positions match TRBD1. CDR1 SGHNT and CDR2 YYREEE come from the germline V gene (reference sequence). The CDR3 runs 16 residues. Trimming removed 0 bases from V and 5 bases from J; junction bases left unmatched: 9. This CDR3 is CASSLAPGQGTDEQYF. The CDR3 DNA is TGTGCCAGCAGCTTGGCCCCGGGACAGGGAACAGACGAGCAGTACTTC.

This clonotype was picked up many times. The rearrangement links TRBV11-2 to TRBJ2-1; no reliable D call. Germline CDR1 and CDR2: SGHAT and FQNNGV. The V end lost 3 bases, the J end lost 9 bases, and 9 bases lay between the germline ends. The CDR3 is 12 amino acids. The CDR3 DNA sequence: TGTGCCAGCAGCTTTGAGAGGTCTGAGCAGTTCTTC. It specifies CASSFERSEQFF.